This T cell receptor (beta chain) was identified during a study of shared clonotypes between healthy human individuals. General study findings and limits: Tissue TCR repertoires likely differ from these blood-only repertoires. An anticipated effect of sequencing depth on clonotype sharing among donors was recognized.

Using immunoSEQ multiplex PCR, the repertoire was profiled, and TCRdb retains in-frame clones only, with some absent. Counted here are 400,000 to 600,000 clones, roughly 77% occurring once; the ten biggest clones make up over 10%. This CDR3 comprises 15 residues. Germline values: CDR1 SGHTA, CDR2 FQGNSA. The ends were cut back, 5 bases at V and 11 bases at J, with 22 bases in the middle. This clone has just a few counts. Its antigen is unknown. V usage is TRBV7-2 and J usage is TRBJ1-5; TRBD1 is a possible D gene (5 bases). The sequence was collected from a woman aged 40 to 50 in good health. Some clones in this sample may be carry-over from other donors' samples. The sample was PBMCs. CDR3 in amino acids: CASSESRDGSPAQHF. CDR3 DNA sequence: TGTGCCAGCAGCGAATCCAGGGATGGTAGCCCGGCCCAGCATTTT.